This TCR beta chain was identified in a study of blood T cell repertoires in COVID-19. On the study more broadly: Some COVID-19 samples were acute and others convalescent; all came from the United States, Italy and Spain. PBMCs, B-cell-depleted T cells, or T cells provided the cDNA or gDNA that made up the material.

In the original workflow: Nucleated cell counts were estimated from reference gene primer amplification. Sequencing used immunoSEQ multiplex PCR; TCRdb keeps in-frame clones, though not all of them. D and trimming were read from the DNA, whereas the V and J calls and clone size are those reported in that table. Counted here are 160,000 or so clones, around 89% occurring once; the ten biggest clones make up roughly 2.8%. The CDR3 contains 14 residues. Germline CDR1 is SGHNT and CDR2 is YENEEA. Losses at the gene ends were 5 bases for V and 4 bases for J; bases not matched to a gene: 5. This receptor was taken from a man between 60 and 70 years old with acute or convalescent COVID-19. V is TRBV11-3 and J is TRBJ2-1, with 7 bases fitting TRBD1. Source material: peripheral blood. The CDR3 nucleotides read TGTGCCAGCAGCATAGGACAGGCTTACAATGAGCAGTTCTTC. Translating it yields CASSIGQAYNEQFF.